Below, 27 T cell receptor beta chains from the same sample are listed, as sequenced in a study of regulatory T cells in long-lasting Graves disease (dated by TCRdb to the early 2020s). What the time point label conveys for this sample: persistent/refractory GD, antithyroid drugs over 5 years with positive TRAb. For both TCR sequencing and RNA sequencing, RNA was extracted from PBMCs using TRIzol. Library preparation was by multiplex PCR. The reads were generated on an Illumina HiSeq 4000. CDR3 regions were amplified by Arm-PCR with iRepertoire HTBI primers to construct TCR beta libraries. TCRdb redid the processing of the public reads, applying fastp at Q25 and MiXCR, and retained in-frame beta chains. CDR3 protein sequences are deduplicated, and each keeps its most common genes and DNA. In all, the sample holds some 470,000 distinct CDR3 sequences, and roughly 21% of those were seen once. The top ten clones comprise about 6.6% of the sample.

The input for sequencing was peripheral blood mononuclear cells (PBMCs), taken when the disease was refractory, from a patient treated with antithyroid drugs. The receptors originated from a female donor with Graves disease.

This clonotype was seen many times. In DNA, the CDR3 is TGTGCCAGCAGCCCCGACAACTTCGGCTACACCTTC. It codes for CASSPDNFGYTF. The genes are TRBV6-1 and TRBJ1-2; D is ambiguous. The CDR3 sequence is 12 residues long. Germline V gives CDR1 MNHNS, CDR2 SASEGT. V was shortened by 6 bases and J by 8 bases, with 13 bases between the two germline ends.

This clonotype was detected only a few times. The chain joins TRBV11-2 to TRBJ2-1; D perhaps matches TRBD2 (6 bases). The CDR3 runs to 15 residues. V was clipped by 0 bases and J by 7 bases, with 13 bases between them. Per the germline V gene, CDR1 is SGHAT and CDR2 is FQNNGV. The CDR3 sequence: CASSLDRDGGNEQFF. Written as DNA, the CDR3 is TGTGCCAGCAGCTTAGACCGGGACGGGGGAAATGAGCAGTTCTTC.

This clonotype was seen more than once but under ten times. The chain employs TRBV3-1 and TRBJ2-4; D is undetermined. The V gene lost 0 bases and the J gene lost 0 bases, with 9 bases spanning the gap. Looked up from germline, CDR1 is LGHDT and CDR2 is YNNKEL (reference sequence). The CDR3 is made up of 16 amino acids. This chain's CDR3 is CASSQEGSSAKNIQYF. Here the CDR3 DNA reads TGTGCCAGCAGCCAAGAGGGATCGTCAGCCAAAAACATTCAGTACTTC.

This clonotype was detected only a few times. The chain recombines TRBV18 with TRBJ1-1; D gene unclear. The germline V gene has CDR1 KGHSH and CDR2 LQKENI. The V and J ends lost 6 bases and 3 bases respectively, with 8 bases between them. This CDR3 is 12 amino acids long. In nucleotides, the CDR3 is TGTGCCAGCTCCTCTAGTGACACTGAAGCTTTCTTT. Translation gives CASSSSDTEAFF.

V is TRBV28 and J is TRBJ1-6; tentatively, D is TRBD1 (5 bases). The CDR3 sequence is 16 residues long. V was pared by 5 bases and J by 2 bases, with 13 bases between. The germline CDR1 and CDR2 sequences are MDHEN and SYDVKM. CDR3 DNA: TGTGCCAGCAGTCCGGGGGGTACTGCCTATAATTCACCCCTCCACTTT. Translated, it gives CASSPGGTAYNSPLHF.

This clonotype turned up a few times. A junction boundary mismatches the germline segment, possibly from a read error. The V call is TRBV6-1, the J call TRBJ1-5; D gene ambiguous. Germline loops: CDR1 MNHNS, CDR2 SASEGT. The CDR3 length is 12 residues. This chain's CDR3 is CASRAQNQPQQF. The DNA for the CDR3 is TGTGCCAGCAGAGCACAGAATCAGCCCCAGCAATTT.

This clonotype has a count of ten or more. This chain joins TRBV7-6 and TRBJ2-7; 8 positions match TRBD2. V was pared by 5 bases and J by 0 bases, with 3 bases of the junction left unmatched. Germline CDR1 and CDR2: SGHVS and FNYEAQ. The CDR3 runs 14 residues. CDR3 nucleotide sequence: TGTGCCAGCAGCGATGGGACTAGCTCCTACGAGCAGTACTTC. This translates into CASSDGTSSYEQYF.

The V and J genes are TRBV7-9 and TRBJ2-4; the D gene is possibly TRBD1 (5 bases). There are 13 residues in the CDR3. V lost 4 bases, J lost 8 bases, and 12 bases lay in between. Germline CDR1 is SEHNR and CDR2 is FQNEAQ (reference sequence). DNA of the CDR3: TGTGCCAGCAGCTCCCGGACCAGGGACATTCAGTACTTC. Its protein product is CASSSRTRDIQYF.

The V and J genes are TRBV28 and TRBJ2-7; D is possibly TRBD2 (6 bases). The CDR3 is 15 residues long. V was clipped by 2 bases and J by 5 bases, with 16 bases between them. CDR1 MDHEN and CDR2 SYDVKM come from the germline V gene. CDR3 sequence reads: CASSLMGGAVNEQYF. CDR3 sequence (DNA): TGTGCCAGCAGTTTAATGGGGGGAGCAGTAAACGAGCAGTACTTC. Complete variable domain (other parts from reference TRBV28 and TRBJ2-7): DVKVTQSSRYLVKRTGEKVFLECVQDMDHENMFWYRQDPGLGLRLIYFSYDVKMKEKGDIPEGYSVSREKKERFSLILESASTNQTSMYLCASSLMGGAVNEQYFGPGTRLTVT.

DNA for the CDR3: TGTGCCAGCAGCCGAGATCATATATTCTCCTACAATGAGCAGTTCTTC. Amino acids: CASSRDHIFSYNEQFF. J is TRBJ2-1 and V is TRBV14, with D uncertain. Trimming shortened V by 4 bases and J by 0 bases, and 13 bases separated the two germline ends. CDR1 is SGHDN and CDR2 is FVKESK in the germline V gene. This CDR3 region has 16 residues.

The CDR3 sequence: CASGDPNLASEQYF. In DNA form, the CDR3 reads TGTGCCAGCGGAGATCCGAATCTAGCTTCGGAGCAGTACTTC. This chain links TRBV7-9 with TRBJ2-7; D perhaps matches TRBD2 (5 bases). V lost 8 bases and J 7 bases, leaving 21 bases between the germline ends. The CDR3 runs 14 residues. CDR1 and CDR2 (germline): SEHNR, FQNEAQ (reference sequence).

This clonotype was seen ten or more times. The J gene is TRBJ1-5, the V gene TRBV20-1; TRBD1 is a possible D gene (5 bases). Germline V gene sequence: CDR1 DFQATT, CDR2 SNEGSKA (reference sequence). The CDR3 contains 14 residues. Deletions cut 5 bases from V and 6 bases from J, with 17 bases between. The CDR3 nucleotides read TGCAGTGCTCTCCCCCGGCAGGGAAGTCAGCCCCAGCATTTT. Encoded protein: CSALPRQGSQPQHF.

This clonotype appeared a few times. CDR3 DNA: TGTGCCAGCAGCCCTCGTTCAATACCGGGACAGGGGCGGCGGGACACTGAAGCTTTCTTT. Its translation: CASSPRSIPGQGRRDTEAFF. This sequence joins TRBV9 and TRBJ1-1; 10 bases match TRBD1. CDR1 and CDR2 from the germline V gene are SGDLS and YYNGEE. The CDR3 has 20 residues. The V gene end was trimmed by 4 bases and the J gene end by 3 bases; junction bases not matched to a gene: 21. Full variable domain (outside the CDR3, taken from reference TRBV9 and TRBJ1-1): DSGVTQTPKHLITATGQRVTLRCSPRSGDLSVYWYQQSLDQGLQFLIQYYNGEERAKGNILERFSAQQFPDLHSELNLSSLELGDSALYFCASSPRSIPGQGRRDTEAFFGQGTRLTVV.

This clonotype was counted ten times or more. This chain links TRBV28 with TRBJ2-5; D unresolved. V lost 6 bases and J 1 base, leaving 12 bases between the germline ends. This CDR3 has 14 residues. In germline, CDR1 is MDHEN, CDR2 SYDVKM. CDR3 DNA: TGTGCCAGCAGCCCTGGCAGCACCCAAGAGACCCAGTACTTC. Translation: CASSPGSTQETQYF.

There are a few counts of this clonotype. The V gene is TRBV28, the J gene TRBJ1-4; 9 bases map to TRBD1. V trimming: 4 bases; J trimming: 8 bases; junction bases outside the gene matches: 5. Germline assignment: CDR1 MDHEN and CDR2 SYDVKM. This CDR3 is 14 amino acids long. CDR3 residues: CASSSGTGTEKLFF. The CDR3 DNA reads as TGTGCCAGCAGTTCAGGGACAGGGACAGAAAAACTGTTTTTT.

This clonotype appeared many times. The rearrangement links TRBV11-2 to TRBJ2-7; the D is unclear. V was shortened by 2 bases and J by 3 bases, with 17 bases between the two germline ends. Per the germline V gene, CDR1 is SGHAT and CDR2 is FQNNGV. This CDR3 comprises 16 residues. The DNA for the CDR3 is TGTGCCAGCAGCTTAAGTCCTCAGGAGTGGTTCTACGAGCAGTACTTC. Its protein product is CASSLSPQEWFYEQYF.

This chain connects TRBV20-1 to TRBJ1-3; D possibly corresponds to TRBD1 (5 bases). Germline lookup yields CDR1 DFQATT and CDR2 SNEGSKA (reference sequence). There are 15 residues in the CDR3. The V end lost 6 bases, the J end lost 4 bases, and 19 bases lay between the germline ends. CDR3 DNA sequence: TGCAGTGCGAGGGACGTTCGGGGGACGGGAAACACCATATATTTT. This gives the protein CSARDVRGTGNTIYF.

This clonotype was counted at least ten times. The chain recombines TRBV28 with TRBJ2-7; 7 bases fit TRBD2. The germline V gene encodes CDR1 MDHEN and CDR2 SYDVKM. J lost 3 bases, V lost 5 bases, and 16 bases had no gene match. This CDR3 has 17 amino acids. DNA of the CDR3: TGTGCCAGCAGTGGCGCCGGGGCCGCGCAGCGGGACTACGAGCAGTACTTC. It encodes CASSGAGAAQRDYEQYF.

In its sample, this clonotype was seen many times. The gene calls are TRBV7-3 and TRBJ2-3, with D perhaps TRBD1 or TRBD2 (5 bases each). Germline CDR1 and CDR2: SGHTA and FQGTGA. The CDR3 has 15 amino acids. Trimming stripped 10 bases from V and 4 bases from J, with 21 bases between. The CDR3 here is CATPKGQGRSDTQYF. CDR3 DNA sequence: TGTGCCACCCCAAAGGGGCAGGGACGGTCAGATACGCAGTATTTT.

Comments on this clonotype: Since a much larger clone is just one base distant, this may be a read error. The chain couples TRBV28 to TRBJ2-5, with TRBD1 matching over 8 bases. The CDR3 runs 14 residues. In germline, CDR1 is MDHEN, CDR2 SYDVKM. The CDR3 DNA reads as TGTACCATCACTGACAGGGGCCGGGGAGAGACCCAGTACTTC. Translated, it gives CTITDRGRGETQYF.

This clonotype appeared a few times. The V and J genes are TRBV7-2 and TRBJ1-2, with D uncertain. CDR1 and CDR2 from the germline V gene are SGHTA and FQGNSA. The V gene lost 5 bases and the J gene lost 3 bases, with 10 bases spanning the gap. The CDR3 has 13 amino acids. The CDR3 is CASSPAAHYGYTF. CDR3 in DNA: TGTGCCAGCAGCCCCGCAGCCCACTATGGCTACACCTTC.

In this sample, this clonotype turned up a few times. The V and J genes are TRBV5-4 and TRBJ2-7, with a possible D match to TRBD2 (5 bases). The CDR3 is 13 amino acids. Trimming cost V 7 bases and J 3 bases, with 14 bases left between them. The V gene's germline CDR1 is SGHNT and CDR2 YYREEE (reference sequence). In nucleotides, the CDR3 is TGTGCCAGCTCGTGGGAGCCACACTACGAGCAGTACTTC. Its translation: CASSWEPHYEQYF.

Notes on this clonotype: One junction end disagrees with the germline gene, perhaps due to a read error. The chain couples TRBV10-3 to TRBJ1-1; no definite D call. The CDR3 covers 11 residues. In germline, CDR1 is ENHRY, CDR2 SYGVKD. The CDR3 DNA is TGTGCCAGCAGTTACTGGGCCTTGGCTTTCTTT. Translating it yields CASSYWALAFF.

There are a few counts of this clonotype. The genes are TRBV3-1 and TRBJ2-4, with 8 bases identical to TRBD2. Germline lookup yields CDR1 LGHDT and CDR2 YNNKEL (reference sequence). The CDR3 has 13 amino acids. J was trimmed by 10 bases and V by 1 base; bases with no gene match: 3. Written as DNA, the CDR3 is TGTGCCAGCAGCCAAGCGGGGGGGCCTATTCAGTACTTC. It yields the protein CASSQAGGPIQYF. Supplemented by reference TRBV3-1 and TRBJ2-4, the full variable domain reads DTAVSQTPKYLVTQMGNDKSIKCEQNLGHDTMYWYKQDSKKFLKIMFSYNNKELIINETVPNRFSPKSPDKAHLNLHINSLELGDSAVYFCASSQAGGPIQYFGAGTRLSVL.

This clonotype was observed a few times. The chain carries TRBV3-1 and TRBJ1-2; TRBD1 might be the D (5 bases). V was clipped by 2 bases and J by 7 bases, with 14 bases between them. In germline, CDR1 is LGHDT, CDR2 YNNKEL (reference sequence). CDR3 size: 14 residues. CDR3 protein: CASSQQPGVGGYTF. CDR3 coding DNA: TGTGCCAGCAGCCAACAACCGGGGGTTGGTGGCTACACCTTC.

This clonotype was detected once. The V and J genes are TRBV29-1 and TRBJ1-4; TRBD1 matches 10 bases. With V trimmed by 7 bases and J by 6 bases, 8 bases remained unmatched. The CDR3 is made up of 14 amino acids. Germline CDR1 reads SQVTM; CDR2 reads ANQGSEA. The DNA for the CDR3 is TGCAGCGCAGGGACAGGGGACGGTTATGAAAAACTGTTTTTT. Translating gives CSAGTGDGYEKLFF.

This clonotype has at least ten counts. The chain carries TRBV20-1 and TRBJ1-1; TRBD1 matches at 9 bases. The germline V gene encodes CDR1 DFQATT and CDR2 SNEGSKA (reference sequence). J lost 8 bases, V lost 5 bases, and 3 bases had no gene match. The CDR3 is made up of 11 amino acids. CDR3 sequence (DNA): TGCAGTGCTGGGACAGGGCCCGAAGCTTTCTTT. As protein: CSAGTGPEAFF.